The 32 T cell receptor beta chains below were found in one sample sequenced in a study of blood T cell repertoires in COVID-19. The data were produced by immunoSEQ multiplex PCR, yet TCRdb's version contains in-frame clones alone and is incomplete. The sample yields 200,000 to 250,000 clones, 70% to 90% seen once. The sequenced sample consisted of peripheral blood. These receptors were collected from a young man who had recovered from COVID-19.

The chain recombines TRBV11-3 with TRBJ2-5, with D possibly being TRBD2 (6 bases). V was shortened by 0 bases and J by 2 bases, with 10 bases between the two germline ends. Per the germline V gene, CDR1 is SGHNT and CDR2 is YENEEA. CDR3 length: 15 amino acids. The DNA for the CDR3 is TGTGCCAGCAGCTTAGATGGGCGGGGTCAAGAGACCCAGTACTTC. Its translation is CASSLDGRGQETQYF.

The rearrangement links TRBV6-5 to TRBJ2-1; 11 bases map to TRBD1. CDR3 size: 16 residues. Germline CDR1 MNHEY, CDR2 SVGAGI. J gave up 8 bases and V 4 bases, and 10 bases lay outside the gene matches. The chain's CDR3 is CASSSGQGAEVDEQFF. CDR3 bases: TGTGCCAGCAGTTCCGGACAGGGGGCGGAAGTCGATGAGCAGTTCTTC.

On this clone: Its ends do not fully match the called genes, so a read error is possible. J is TRBJ2-5 and V is TRBV7-2; 7 positions match TRBD2. The CDR3 runs 14 residues. Germline assignment: CDR1 SGHTA and CDR2 FQGNSA. DNA of the CDR3: TGTGCCAGCAGCTCGACGTACACTAGCGAGACACAGTACTTC. Residues: CASSSTYTSETQYF.

This chain joins TRBV10-3 and TRBJ2-3; TRBD1 aligns across 7 bases. The CDR3 runs 16 residues. V lost 3 bases and J lost 0; bases outside the gene matches: 6. In germline, CDR1 is ENHRY, CDR2 SYGVKD. CDR3 in amino acids: CAISDPGGLSTDTQYF. In DNA, the CDR3 is TGTGCCATCAGTGACCCAGGGGGTTTGAGCACAGATACGCAGTATTTT.

This clone has a handful of counts. CDR3 bases: TGTGCCAGCAGTTACTCGAGAGGGACAGAAAAACTGTTTTTT. It is translated as CASSYSRGTEKLFF. The chain recombines TRBV6-5 with TRBJ1-4, with a possible D match to TRBD1 (6 bases). The V gene lost 0 bases and the J gene lost 8 bases, with 10 bases spanning the gap. CDR3 length: 14 amino acids. Germline V gives CDR1 MNHEY, CDR2 SVGAGI.

The rearrangement uses TRBV3-1 (or the pseudogene TRBV3-2) and TRBJ1-2, with 7 bases matching TRBD1. This CDR3 spans 13 amino acids. Germline V CDR1 and CDR2: LGHDT, YNNKEL (reference sequence). V dropped 4 bases and J dropped 3; count of bases not matched to a gene: 2. CDR3 in amino acids: CASSLGQYYGYTF. CDR3 coding DNA: TGTGCCAGCAGCCTGGGACAGTACTATGGCTACACCTTC.

The chain links TRBV27 to TRBJ1-1; 7 positions agree with TRBD1. The CDR3 has 13 amino acids. The V segment lost 8 bases and the J segment 9 bases; nucleotides outside the gene matches: 12. Germline V CDR1 and CDR2: MNHEY, SMNVEV (reference sequence). This CDR3 reads CASGTGAMGKAFF. For the CDR3, the DNA is TGTGCCAGCGGCACAGGGGCGATGGGAAAAGCTTTCTTT.

The chain links TRBV11-2 to TRBJ1-2; no reliable D call. V shed 2 bases and J shed 5 bases, with 9 bases lying between them. The germline CDR1 and CDR2 sequences are SGHAT and FQNNGV. The CDR3 extends over 13 amino acids. CDR3 sequence (DNA): TGTGCCAGCAGCTTAAGTTCCGAGTATGGCTACACCTTC. Translation gives CASSLSSEYGYTF.

The chain carries TRBV9 and TRBJ2-5; 12 nucleotides agree with TRBD2. Germline values: CDR1 SGDLS, CDR2 YYNGEE. V was pared by 3 bases and J by 5 bases, with 5 bases of the junction left unmatched. This CDR3 has 15 amino acids. The CDR3 is CASSASGGVRETQYF. Here the CDR3 DNA reads TGTGCCAGCAGCGCTAGCGGGGGGGTCCGGGAGACCCAGTACTTC.

J is TRBJ2-1 and V is TRBV29-1; the match to TRBD2 covers 8 bases. Losses at the gene ends were 2 bases for V and 0 bases for J; bases not matched to a gene: 12. Germline V gene sequence: CDR1 SQVTM, CDR2 ANQGSEA. This CDR3 is built from 18 residues. DNA for the CDR3: TGCAGCGTTGAAAGGGTAGGGACTAGTCTGAGCTCCTACAATGAGCAGTTCTTC. Its translation is CSVERVGTSLSSYNEQFF.

The J gene is TRBJ2-2, the V gene TRBV7-7; the match to TRBD1 covers 8 bases. The CDR3 spans 15 residues. CDR1 is SSHAT, CDR2 FNYEAQ, per germline (reference sequence). J lost 0 bases, V lost 5 bases, and 2 bases had no gene match. CDR3 loop: CASSPTGANTGELFF. In nucleotides, the CDR3 is TGTGCCAGCAGCCCGACAGGGGCGAACACCGGGGAGCTGTTTTTT.

This chain uses TRBV29-1 with TRBJ1-2, with 9 nucleotides matching TRBD1. This CDR3 spans 13 amino acids. V trimming: 7 bases; J trimming: 13 bases; junction bases outside the gene matches: 16. Germline CDR1 and CDR2: SQVTM and ANQGSEA. The CDR3: CSGLDRGNLKSTF. The DNA for the CDR3 is TGCAGCGGCCTGGACAGGGGAAATTTAAAGAGCACCTTC.

This CDR3 is CASSLGNRGQETQYF. The CDR3 nucleotides read TGCGCCAGCAGCTTGGGGAACAGGGGCCAAGAGACCCAGTACTTC. The V gene is TRBV5-1, the J gene TRBJ2-5; 7 bases are shared with TRBD1. Germline assignment: CDR1 SGHRS and CDR2 YFSETQ. Trimming cost V 0 bases and J 1 base; bases outside gene matches: 3. The CDR3 loop spans 15 amino acids.

The chain carries TRBV3-1 (or the pseudogene TRBV3-2) and TRBJ1-5, with D tentatively TRBD1 (6 bases). The CDR3 covers 15 residues. Germline assignment: CDR1 LGHDT and CDR2 YNNKEL (reference sequence). V gave up 4 bases and J gave up 6 bases, with 16 bases separating them. The CDR3 spells CASSRTTGSGQPQHF. The CDR3, as DNA: TGTGCCAGCAGCCGGACAACAGGGTCAGGTCAGCCCCAGCATTTT.

This clone was seen repeatedly, ten times or more. This chain links TRBV5-1 with TRBJ1-2; the D gene is possibly TRBD1 (5 bases). This CDR3 is 14 amino acids long. The V gene's germline CDR1 is SGHRS and CDR2 YFSETQ. Trimming stripped 2 bases from V and 2 bases from J, with 10 bases between. The CDR3 DNA follows: TGCGCCAGCAGCTTCGGGGGGACCAACTATGGCTACACCTTC. This codes for CASSFGGTNYGYTF.

J is TRBJ1-2 and V is TRBV27; no clear D gene. The V gene lost 10 bases and the J gene lost 0 bases, with 9 bases spanning the gap. Germline CDR1 MNHEY, CDR2 SMNVEV (reference sequence). CDR3 length: 12 amino acids. The DNA for the CDR3 is TGTGCCACGAGACTCGCTAACTATGGCTACACCTTC. The encoded protein is CATRLANYGYTF.

This chain links TRBV6-5 with TRBJ2-2; 9 bases match TRBD1. The CDR3 is made up of 15 amino acids. The ends lost 2 bases at V and 5 bases at J; junction bases unmatched: 3. CDR1 is MNHEY, CDR2 SVGAGI, per germline. CDR3 protein: CASSYAGTGTGELFF. In DNA form, the CDR3 reads TGTGCCAGCAGTTACGCGGGGACAGGGACCGGGGAGCTGTTTTTT.

The rearrangement joins TRBV7-8 to TRBJ1-4; D unclear. V lost 2 bases and J lost 0, with 10 bases in between. The CDR3 is 16 residues long. CDR1 and CDR2 (germline): SGHVS, FQNEAQ. Here the CDR3 reads CASSLFGEATNEKLFF. The CDR3 nucleotides are TGTGCCAGCAGCTTATTCGGGGAGGCAACTAATGAAAAACTGTTTTTT.

The table lists this clone with a count of one. The chain uses TRBV5-1 and TRBJ1-1; the D gene is possibly TRBD1 (6 bases). The germline V gene has CDR1 SGHRS and CDR2 YFSETQ. The CDR3 length is 20 residues. The V and J ends lost 4 bases and 1 base respectively, with 29 bases between them. CDR3 DNA: TGCGCCAGCAGCGCCCGCTCCTCGAAGCGGGACACTAAAACGAACACTGAAGCTTTCTTT. Its protein product is CASSARSSKRDTKTNTEAFF.

The V gene is TRBV9, the J gene TRBJ2-3, with TRBD2 matching over 10 bases. Germline V gene data show CDR1 as SGDLS and CDR2 as YYNGEE. This CDR3 has 18 residues. V gave up 3 bases and J gave up 0 bases; unmatched junction bases: 10. CDR3 bases: TGTGCCAGCAGCGGTCCCCGCGGTAGCGGGGGGAGCACAGATACGCAGTATTTT. It encodes CASSGPRGSGGSTDTQYF.

V usage is TRBV27 and J usage is TRBJ2-1; D is perhaps TRBD2 (6 bases). Per germline, CDR1 MNHEY and CDR2 SMNVEV (reference sequence). The germline V and J ends were trimmed by 3 bases and 0 bases, with 9 bases remaining between them. The CDR3 contains 15 residues. The CDR3 reads CASSFGSSSYNEQFF. DNA for the CDR3: TGTGCCAGCAGTTTCGGGAGTAGCTCCTACAATGAGCAGTTCTTC.

Here the CDR3 DNA reads TGTGCCAGCAGTGATCTCCCCCGACAGGGAGACGGCTACACCTTC. Translation gives CASSDLPRQGDGYTF. The V gene is TRBV2, the J gene TRBJ1-2, with TRBD1 matching over 7 bases. Germline V CDR1 and CDR2: SNHLY, FYNNEI. The CDR3 sequence is 15 residues long. V gave up 3 bases and J gave up 8 bases; unmatched junction bases: 12.

This clone came up a few times. The CDR3 sequence: CASSLLGFTYEQYF. Here the CDR3 DNA reads TGTGCCAGCAGTTTACTCGGGTTCACGTACGAGCAGTACTTC. This rearrangement joins TRBV27 to TRBJ2-7; D is unclear. The CDR3 has 14 amino acids. The V end was cut by 2 bases, the J end by 4 bases, with 12 bases between. Germline CDR1 is MNHEY and CDR2 is SMNVEV (reference sequence).

This sequence joins TRBV30 and TRBJ2-2; 8 nucleotides agree with TRBD2. CDR1 GTSNPN and CDR2 SVGIG come from the germline V gene (reference sequence). Trimming at V came to 5 bases and at J to 3 bases, leaving 14 bases not matched to a gene. The CDR3 consists of 17 residues. The DNA of the CDR3 is TGTGCCTGGGGTCATCGGATTGCGGGGGGTTACACCGGGGAGCTGTTTTTT. Protein product: CAWGHRIAGGYTGELFF.

V gene TRBV6-2 or TRBV6-3 combines with J gene TRBJ2-7, with TRBD1 as a possible D gene (6 bases). Trimming stripped 2 bases from V and 6 bases from J, with 14 bases between. Germline CDR1 is MNHEY and CDR2 is SVGEGT. This CDR3 comprises 14 residues. CDR3 in amino acids: CASSYPSNRVEQYF. The DNA of the CDR3 is TGTGCCAGCAGTTACCCCTCCAACAGGGTCGAGCAGTACTTC.

The rearrangement links TRBV19 to TRBJ2-1; possibly TRBD2 for D (5 bases). Between the trimmed V and J ends, which lost 5 bases and 9 bases, there was a span of 14 bases. Germline V gene data show CDR1 as LNHDA and CDR2 as SQIVND (reference sequence). This CDR3 has 13 residues. In nucleotides, the CDR3 is TGTGCCAGTAGTCAGCGGTCCGGGGTTGAGCAGTTCTTC. Translated, it gives CASSQRSGVEQFF.

V gene TRBV7-8 combines with J gene TRBJ2-2, with 13 positions matching TRBD2. This CDR3 has 17 amino acids. V was clipped by 4 bases and J by 7 bases; unmatched bases: 9. In germline, CDR1 is SGHVS, CDR2 FQNEAQ. In DNA, the CDR3 is TGTGCCAGCAGCTCCATACTAGCGGGGGGGCCAGGCGGGGAGCTGTTTTTT. Its translation is CASSSILAGGPGGELFF.

Comments on this clone: One junction end disagrees with the germline gene, perhaps due to a read error. CDR3 in amino acids: CASSSLGSGLWIF. The CDR3 coding sequence is TGCGCCAGCAGCTCCCTGGGTAGCGGGCTCTGGATCTTC. This chain connects TRBV5-1 to TRBJ2-1, with TRBD2 identical over 7 bases. Germline CDR1 SGHRS, CDR2 YFSETQ. There are 13 residues in the CDR3.

A few counts support this clone. The chain uses TRBV10-3 and TRBJ2-7; D is possibly TRBD2 (5 bases). From germline, CDR1 is ENHRY and CDR2 SYGVKD. With 2 bases removed from V and 3 bases from J, the gap between germline ends came to 8 bases. The CDR3 runs to 13 residues. The CDR3 protein is CAISERRNYEQYF. Written as DNA, the CDR3 is TGTGCCATCAGTGAGAGGAGGAACTACGAGCAGTACTTC.

This clone was seen only once. The V gene is TRBV29-1, the J gene TRBJ2-3, with a weak D call TRBD2 (5 bases). The CDR3 covers 12 residues. V was clipped by 4 bases and J by 2 bases, with 7 bases between them. The germline V gene encodes CDR1 SQVTM and CDR2 ANQGSEA. CDR3 DNA: TGCAGCGTTGGTCTAGCCACAGATACGCAGTATTTT. Its protein product is CSVGLATDTQYF.

This chain links TRBV30 with TRBJ1-1; D is uncertain. The germline V gene has CDR1 GTSNPN and CDR2 SVGIG (reference sequence). V was trimmed by 4 bases and J by 0 bases, leaving 12 bases between them. The CDR3 totals 14 residues. The CDR3 DNA follows: TGTGCCTGGACCCCCCTAGGCATGAACACTGAAGCTTTCTTT. Encoded protein: CAWTPLGMNTEAFF.

The chain has TRBV5-6 and TRBJ1-1; perhaps TRBD1 as D (5 bases). The CDR3 extends over 14 amino acids. Germline V gives CDR1 SGHDT, CDR2 YYEEEE. V gave up 5 bases and J gave up 5 bases, with 16 bases separating them. This CDR3 reads CASSVGAGRTEAFF. CDR3 bases: TGTGCCAGCAGTGTCGGGGCGGGGCGGACTGAAGCTTTCTTT.